One sample yielded the 16 T cell receptor beta chains listed below, sequenced in a study of shared clonotypes between healthy human individuals. Method: immunoSEQ multiplex PCR; TCRdb's copy keeps in-frame clones and lacks some. The table lists 1.4 million to 1.5 million clones, approximately 97% of them singletons. Input material: naive CD4+ T cells sorted from blood. Subset denoted: CD45RA+ positively selected. The receptor set was obtained from a man under 40 in good health.

This clone appeared once. V is TRBV18 and J is TRBJ2-5; D is unresolved. The CDR3 runs to 14 residues. Germline loops: CDR1 KGHSH, CDR2 LQKENI. V dropped 0 bases and J dropped 5 bases, with 10 bases sitting between them. The CDR3 DNA follows: TGTGCCAGCTCACCACCTCGATTGTTGGAGACCCAGTACTTC. Translated: CASSPPRLLETQYF. The complete variable domain, with remaining parts taken from reference TRBV18 and TRBJ2-5, reads NAGVMQNPRHLVRRRGQEARLRCSPMKGHSHVYWYRQLPEEGLKFMVYLQKENIIDESGMPKERFSAEFPKEGPSILRIQQVVRGDSAAYFCASSPPRLLETQYFGPGTRLLVL.

The CDR3 bases are TGTGCCAGCAGTTATAGGACTAGTTATGAGCAGTTCTTC. Protein: CASSYRTSYEQFF. The rearrangement links TRBV6-6 to TRBJ2-1, with 7 bases that match TRBD2. This CDR3 is built from 13 residues. Germline V gene lookup returns CDR1 MNHNY and CDR2 SVGAGI (reference sequence). Trimming at V came to 3 bases and at J to 8 bases, leaving 4 bases not matched to a gene.

The genes are TRBV7-2 and TRBJ2-3, with D uncertain. The V end lost 5 bases, the J end lost 7 bases, and 16 bases lay between the germline ends. The CDR3 is 14 residues long. Germline CDR1 and CDR2: SGHTA and FQGNSA. Here the CDR3 reads CASSIDRAAYTQYF. CDR3 bases: TGTGCCAGCAGCATCGACCGGGCGGCATATACGCAGTATTTT.

DNA of the CDR3: TGTGCCAGCATCGACAGGTCCGTAGGAAACACCATATATTTT. It specifies CASIDRSVGNTIYF. The chain links TRBV5-4 to TRBJ1-3; D perhaps matches TRBD1 (6 bases). Germline CDR1 is SGHNT and CDR2 is YYREEE (reference sequence). V dropped 6 bases and J dropped 4 bases, with 14 bases sitting between them. The CDR3 is 14 amino acids.

The chain recombines TRBV13 with TRBJ2-3; TRBD2 matches 8 bases. Germline V gives CDR1 PRHDT, CDR2 FYEKMQ (reference sequence). The CDR3 is 16 residues long. The V segment lost 6 bases and the J segment 2 bases; nucleotides outside the gene matches: 10. CDR3 sequence: CASSPPGLVPTDTQYF. The CDR3 nucleotides are TGTGCCAGCAGTCCCCCGGGACTAGTCCCCACAGATACGCAGTATTTT.

This sequence joins TRBV5-6 and TRBJ2-7, with D perhaps TRBD2 (5 bases). V was clipped by 2 bases and J by 2 bases, with 11 bases between them. There are 14 residues in the CDR3. Germline V gives CDR1 SGHDT, CDR2 YYEEEE. The CDR3 reads CASSFQQRTYEQYF. CDR3 DNA sequence: TGTGCCAGCAGCTTCCAGCAGCGGACCTACGAGCAGTACTTC.

The chain is built from TRBV6-5 and TRBJ1-4; 7 nucleotides align to TRBD1. The CDR3 contains 14 residues. With V trimmed by 6 bases and J by 4 bases, 5 bases remained unmatched. CDR1 is MNHEY and CDR2 is SVGAGI in the germline V gene. The CDR3 DNA reads as TGTGCCAGCAGCGGGACAGCTTTTAATGAAAAACTGTTTTTT. This translates into CASSGTAFNEKLFF.

The chain uses TRBV21-1 and TRBJ2-1; the table's D call, TRBD2, has no DNA check behind it. TRBV21-1 is a pseudogene. CDR3 length: 14 amino acids. The CDR3, as DNA: TGTGCCAGCACCCCTAGCGGATTCTACAATGAGCAGTTCTTC. Translating it yields CASTPSGFYNEQFF.

This clone was picked up one time. The rearrangement links TRBV4-1 to TRBJ2-7; D perhaps matches TRBD1 (5 bases). CDR1 and CDR2 (germline): MGHRA, YSYEKL. The CDR3 contains 14 residues. V lost 2 bases and J lost 6, with 14 bases in between. DNA of the CDR3: TGCGCCAGCAGCCAACCCCTCAGGGTTGGCGAGCAGTACTTC. Its protein is CASSQPLRVGEQYF.

The chain combines TRBV5-1 with TRBJ2-7; D is uncertain. The CDR3 spans 13 residues. The ends were cut back, 2 bases at V and 3 bases at J, with 9 bases in the middle. Per germline, CDR1 SGHRS and CDR2 YFSETQ. This chain's CDR3 is CASSFGSGYEQYF. CDR3 in DNA: TGCGCCAGCAGCTTCGGTTCAGGCTACGAGCAGTACTTC. Filled out from reference TRBV5-1 and TRBJ2-7, the complete variable domain reads KAGVTQTPRYLIKTRGQQVTLSCSPISGHRSVSWYQQTPGQGLQFLFEYFSETQRNKGNFPGRFSGRQFSNSRSEMNVSTLELGDSALYLCASSFGSGYEQYFGPGTRLTVT.

The genes are TRBV19 and TRBJ2-1, with 10 bases aligning to TRBD2. J lost 8 bases, V lost 3 bases, and 7 bases had no gene match. Germline lookup yields CDR1 LNHDA and CDR2 SQIVND (reference sequence). CDR3 length: 15 amino acids. The CDR3 coding sequence is TGTGCCAGTAGTATGGCTAGCGGGAGTGTAGATGAGCAGTTCTTC. This codes for CASSMASGSVDEQFF. Full variable domain (rest looked up from reference TRBV19 and TRBJ2-1): DGGITQSPKYLFRKEGQNVTLSCEQNLNHDAMYWYRQDPGQGLRLIYYSQIVNDFQKGDIAEGYSVSREKKESFPLTVTSAQKNPTAFYLCASSMASGSVDEQFFGPGTRLTVL.

The chain carries TRBV29-1 and TRBJ2-5; 9 positions match TRBD2. Germline values: CDR1 SQVTM, CDR2 ANQGSEA. CDR3 size: 14 residues. Trimming took 8 bases from V and 4 from J; bases not matched to a gene: 11. The CDR3 DNA is TGCAGCCAATCACTTATAGCGGGAGTAGAGACCCAGTACTTC. This gives the protein CSQSLIAGVETQYF. Based on the CDR3 plus reference TRBV29-1 and TRBJ2-5, the full variable domain is SAVISQKPSRDICQRGTSLTIQCQVDSQVTMMFWYRQQPGQSLTLIATANQGSEATYESGFVIDKFPISRPNLTFSTLTVSNMSPEDSSIYLCSQSLIAGVETQYFGPGTRLLVL.

Concerning this clone: This sample includes further DNA sequences coding for the same CDR3. The rearrangement links TRBV5-6 to TRBJ2-2; D remains ambiguous. Trimming removed 0 bases from V and 6 bases from J, with 9 bases in between. The CDR3 spans 14 residues. Germline lookup yields CDR1 SGHDT and CDR2 YYEEEE. The CDR3 loop is CASSLDLLAGELFF. The CDR3 DNA reads TGTGCCAGCAGCTTGGACCTTCTCGCCGGGGAGCTGTTTTTT.

This chain links TRBV7-2 with TRBJ1-5, with D unresolved. Trimming stripped 5 bases from V and 4 bases from J, with 15 bases between. Germline V gene sequence: CDR1 SGHTA, CDR2 FQGNSA. The CDR3 is 15 amino acids. CDR3 sequence (DNA): TGTGCCAGCAGCCCGGGAGGGCCGGGAAATCAGCCCCAGCATTTT. Amino acids: CASSPGGPGNQPQHF.

The chain couples TRBV9 to TRBJ2-3, with unresolved D. Germline assignment: CDR1 SGDLS and CDR2 YYNGEE. The CDR3 spans 14 residues. The V end was cut by 0 bases, the J end by 6 bases, with 11 bases between. The chain's CDR3 is CASSVVPRTDTQYF. The CDR3 coding sequence is TGTGCCAGCAGCGTAGTCCCGCGGACCGATACGCAGTATTTT.

J is TRBJ1-2 and V is TRBV6-1, with D tentatively TRBD1 (5 bases). V was pared by 3 bases and J by 5 bases, with 13 bases between. The germline CDR1 and CDR2 sequences are MNHNS and SASEGT. CDR3 size: 14 residues. DNA of the CDR3: TGTGCCAGCAGTGATACCGGGACGGATTATGGCTACACCTTC. Translated, it gives CASSDTGTDYGYTF.